These 26 T cell receptor beta chains were all obtained from the same sample, sequenced in a study of OX40 agonist ivuxolimab in advanced cancers. TCRdb keeps only in-frame clones here, not all; method: immunoSEQ multiplex PCR. The table records 18,000 or so clones, more than 75% of them present only once. Sequences were derived from CD4+ or CD8+ T cells sorted from blood, sampled in a trial of the OX40 agonist ivuxolimab. These TCRs come from an adult with an advanced solid tumor such as melanoma, head and neck, liver or kidney cancer.

The chain uses TRBV11-1 and TRBJ2-1; no clear D. This CDR3 has 15 amino acids. Trimming left V 3 bases short and J 0 bases short, with 9 bases between. The germline V gene encodes CDR1 SGHAT and CDR2 FQDESV (reference sequence). Here the CDR3 reads CASSLDLSSYNEQFF. The DNA for the CDR3 is TGTGCCAGCAGCTTGGACCTTAGCTCCTACAATGAGCAGTTCTTC.

This clone showed up just once. The chain carries TRBV4-3 and TRBJ2-1; no definite D call. The CDR3 sequence is 13 residues long. Germline-derived CDR1 and CDR2 are LGHNA and YSLEER. V shed 2 bases and J shed 5 bases, with 7 bases lying between them. The CDR3 loop is CASSQHPDNEQFF. For the CDR3, the DNA is TGCGCCAGCAGCCAACACCCAGACAATGAGCAGTTCTTC.

The chain employs TRBV13 and TRBJ1-2, with TRBD1 matching 11 bases. The CDR3 extends over 16 amino acids. The junction had 8 bases not matched to a gene; V was cut back by 4 bases and J by 4 bases. The germline gives CDR1 PRHDT, CDR2 FYEKMQ (reference sequence). The CDR3 DNA follows: TGTGCCAGCAGCTCGGACAGGGGGCGTTCATCCTATGGCTACACCTTC. The encoded protein is CASSSDRGRSSYGYTF.

The chain uses TRBV9 and TRBJ2-7; D may be TRBD2 (6 bases). CDR3 size: 14 residues. Trimming stripped 0 bases from V and 1 base from J, with 8 bases between. The germline V gene encodes CDR1 SGDLS and CDR2 YYNGEE. The CDR3 DNA reads TGTGCCAGCAGCGTAGGTAGCGGTTCCTACGAGCAGTACTTC. Residues: CASSVGSGSYEQYF.

This rearrangement joins TRBV27 to TRBJ1-5; D is undetermined. The CDR3 is 16 amino acids. CDR1 is MNHEY, CDR2 SMNVEV, per germline (reference sequence). The V end was cut by 1 base, the J end by 7 bases, with 17 bases between. CDR3 sequence reads: CASSLLSVNLGQPQHF. CDR3 coding DNA: TGTGCCAGCAGTTTATTATCAGTCAACCTGGGGCAGCCCCAGCATTTT.

The chain carries TRBV19 and TRBJ2-7, with 7 bases matching TRBD1. CDR1 and CDR2 (germline): LNHDA, SQIVND (reference sequence). With V trimmed by 3 bases and J by 7 bases, 9 bases remained unmatched. The CDR3 loop spans 14 amino acids. The CDR3 DNA reads TGTGCCAGTAGTATCGGAACAGGGGAGAAGGAGCAGTACTTC. It specifies CASSIGTGEKEQYF.

The chain uses TRBV4-3 and TRBJ2-3; D call uncertain. This CDR3 region has 15 residues. Germline values: CDR1 LGHNA, CDR2 YSLEER. Trimming took off 0 bases at V and 4 bases at J, with 11 bases between the two ends. CDR3 region: CASSQDGVAADTQYF. The CDR3 region has the DNA TGCGCCAGCAGCCAAGATGGCGTAGCAGCAGATACGCAGTATTTT.

This clone was seen more than once but under ten times. J is TRBJ2-5 and V is TRBV4-3; tentatively, D is TRBD1 or TRBD2 (5 bases each). With 1 base removed from V and 5 bases from J, the gap between germline ends came to 8 bases. The germline V gene encodes CDR1 LGHNA and CDR2 YSLEER. This CDR3 has 13 amino acids. CDR3 loop: CASSQGGMETQYF. The CDR3 region has the DNA TGCGCCAGCAGCCAAGGGGGGATGGAGACCCAGTACTTC.

The genes are TRBV15 and TRBJ2-7; maybe TRBD2 (5 bases). The CDR3 is 15 residues long. V was cut by 0 bases and J by 2 bases, with 11 bases left in between. Germline CDR1 is LNHNV and CDR2 is YYDKDF (reference sequence). This CDR3 is CATSRDGGPTYEQYF. CDR3 nucleotides: TGTGCCACCAGCAGAGATGGCGGGCCTACCTACGAGCAGTACTTC.

The chain employs TRBV13 and TRBJ1-5; TRBD1 agrees at 7 bases. The length of the CDR3 is 14 residues. Germline V gives CDR1 PRHDT, CDR2 FYEKMQ (reference sequence). With 5 bases clipped from V and 2 bases from J, the junction kept 3 bases outside the gene matches. The CDR3 protein is CASSNRGGNQPQHF. CDR3 sequence (DNA): TGTGCCAGCAGCAACAGGGGAGGCAATCAGCCCCAGCATTTT.

This clone appeared a single time. The chain joins TRBV6-6 to TRBJ2-2; no reliable D call. Germline CDR1 and CDR2: MNHNY and SVGAGI (reference sequence). The germline V and J ends were trimmed by 5 bases and 0 bases, with 10 bases remaining between them. The CDR3 covers 15 residues. In DNA form, the CDR3 reads TGTGCCAGCAGTGACCTAGTTGCGAACACCGGGGAGCTGTTTTTT. This gives the protein CASSDLVANTGELFF.

Only a few counts were recorded for this clone. The same CDR3 is also encoded by other DNA sequences in this sample. This sequence joins TRBV9 and TRBJ1-1; no firm D call. V was clipped by 0 bases and J by 3 bases, with 3 bases between them. The CDR3 covers 12 residues. Germline V CDR1 and CDR2: SGDLS, YYNGEE. Here the CDR3 DNA reads TGTGCCAGCAGCGTAGGGGACACTGAAGCTTTCTTT. It is translated as CASSVGDTEAFF.

In nucleotides, the CDR3 is TGTGCCAGCAGTGATAGGTTGCACAATGAGCAGTTCTTC. Amino acid sequence: CASSDRLHNEQFF. The gene calls are TRBV2 and TRBJ2-1; D uncertain. Germline V gene lookup returns CDR1 SNHLY and CDR2 FYNNEI. Trimming removed 3 bases from V and 5 bases from J, with 8 bases in between. The CDR3 totals 13 residues.

The chain combines TRBV4-3 with TRBJ2-2; the D gene is possibly TRBD2 (6 bases). CDR3 length equals 14 residues. Germline CDR1 LGHNA, CDR2 YSLEER. V lost 0 bases and J lost 7, with 9 bases in between. The CDR3 loop is CASSQEWGVGELFF. CDR3 DNA: TGCGCCAGCAGCCAAGAATGGGGGGTCGGGGAGCTGTTTTTT.

This clone is deemed medium-sized. The chain couples TRBV9 to TRBJ2-1, with D tentatively TRBD2 (6 bases). The CDR3 is 13 amino acids. V gave up 2 bases and J gave up 8 bases, with 11 bases separating them. CDR1 and CDR2 from the germline V gene are SGDLS and YYNGEE. The CDR3 loop reads CASSVAGSDEQFF. DNA for the CDR3: TGTGCCAGCAGCGTGGCGGGAAGCGATGAGCAGTTCTTC.

This clone has more than one count but fewer than ten. V usage is TRBV19 and J usage is TRBJ2-5; 10 bases are a match to TRBD2. The germline V gene has CDR1 LNHDA and CDR2 SQIVND (reference sequence). Trimming cost V 4 bases and J 6 bases; bases outside gene matches: 11. The CDR3 spans 16 residues. The DNA of the CDR3 is TGTGCCAGTAGTACCCCCCTAGCGGGAGAAGGAAAGACCCAGTACTTC. Its translation is CASSTPLAGEGKTQYF.

The chain couples TRBV29-1 to TRBJ2-6; TRBD2 matches at 7 bases. J gave up 0 bases and V 4 bases, and 6 bases lay outside the gene matches. The CDR3 contains 16 residues. From germline, CDR1 is SQVTM and CDR2 ANQGSEA. This chain's CDR3 is CSVGGGLGSGANVLTF. CDR3 sequence (DNA): TGCAGCGTTGGGGGAGGGCTAGGCTCTGGGGCCAACGTCCTGACTTTC.

The chain couples TRBV21-1 to TRBJ2-7; TRBD1, as called in the table, went unchecked against the DNA. TRBV21-1 is shown as a pseudogene. The CDR3 extends over 15 amino acids. The CDR3 protein is CASSNRGIPSYEQYF. As DNA, the CDR3 is TGTGCCAGCAGCAACAGGGGTATCCCCTCCTACGAGCAGTACTTC.

This clone was picked up one time. The V gene is TRBV11-2, the J gene TRBJ1-5; no clear D gene. V dropped 5 bases and J dropped 0 bases, with 14 bases sitting between them. Germline lookup yields CDR1 SGHAT and CDR2 FQNNGV. The CDR3 covers 16 residues. In nucleotides, the CDR3 is TGTGCCAGCAGCCGCGGTTGGGGTAGTAGCAATCAGCCCCAGCATTTT. Amino acid sequence: CASSRGWGSSNQPQHF.

The rearrangement joins TRBV4-3 to TRBJ2-1, with D unclear. CDR3 length: 13 amino acids. Deletions cut 1 base from V and 5 bases from J, with 6 bases between. CDR1 is LGHNA, CDR2 YSLEER, per germline. CDR3 sequence reads: CASSQGWNNEQFF. In nucleotides, the CDR3 is TGCGCCAGCAGCCAAGGATGGAACAATGAGCAGTTCTTC.

The chain recombines TRBV9 with TRBJ1-2; a weak D match, TRBD1 (6 bases). Trimming removed 3 bases from V and 3 bases from J, with 18 bases in between. This CDR3 has 16 amino acids. CDR1 and CDR2 (germline): SGDLS, YYNGEE. CDR3 loop: CASSGRRQTGDYGYTF. The CDR3 DNA sequence: TGTGCCAGCAGCGGACGCCGACAGACAGGAGACTATGGCTACACCTTC.

The chain has TRBV20-1 and TRBJ2-7; 7 nucleotides match TRBD2. V lost 3 bases and J lost 4; bases outside the gene matches: 0. Per the germline V gene, CDR1 is DFQATT and CDR2 is SNEGSKA (reference sequence). CDR3 length equals 11 residues. Here the CDR3 DNA reads TGCAGTGCTAGGCGGGGGTACGAGCAGTACTTC. This sequence encodes CSARRGYEQYF.

The chain carries TRBV28 and TRBJ2-7; D perhaps matches TRBD2 (5 bases). V lost 7 bases to trimming and J lost 0 bases, with 13 bases between them. Germline V lookup: CDR1 MDHEN, CDR2 SYDVKM. The CDR3 contains 14 residues. CDR3: CASKVTGSSYEQYF. The CDR3, as DNA: TGTGCCAGCAAAGTTACGGGGAGCTCCTACGAGCAGTACTTC. Full variable domain (remainder filled in from reference TRBV28 and TRBJ2-7): DVKVTQSSRYLVKRTGEKVFLECVQDMDHENMFWYRQDPGLGLRLIYFSYDVKMKEKGDIPEGYSVSREKKERFSLILESASTNQTSMYLCASKVTGSSYEQYFGPGTRLTVT.

The gene calls are TRBV29-1 and TRBJ2-1; D possibly corresponds to TRBD2 (7 bases). This CDR3 has 15 amino acids. Germline V CDR1 and CDR2: SQVTM, ANQGSEA. The V end was cut by 0 bases, the J end by 7 bases, with 16 bases between. This chain's CDR3 is CSVEESGGGGNEQFF. In nucleotides, the CDR3 is TGCAGCGTTGAAGAGTCGGGGGGCGGTGGGAATGAGCAGTTCTTC.

The chain links TRBV7-9 to TRBJ2-1; 7 bases agree with TRBD1. V was pared by 2 bases and J by 4 bases, with 5 bases of the junction left unmatched. This CDR3 contains 15 residues. The germline V gene encodes CDR1 SEHNR and CDR2 FQNEAQ (reference sequence). In DNA, the CDR3 is TGTGCCAGCAGCTTATGGGGGACAGAGTACAATGAGCAGTTCTTC. Its protein is CASSLWGTEYNEQFF.

This clone was picked up one time. The genes are TRBV28 and TRBJ2-1, with D possibly being TRBD2 (5 bases). Trimming left V 5 bases short and J 2 bases short, with 16 bases between. CDR1 is MDHEN, CDR2 SYDVKM, per germline. The length of the CDR3 is 16 residues. The CDR3 region is CASSRDVAPTYNEQFF. CDR3 bases: TGTGCCAGCAGTCGCGATGTAGCGCCGACCTACAATGAGCAGTTCTTC. The full variable domain, rest sourced from reference TRBV28 and TRBJ2-1, is DVKVTQSSRYLVKRTGEKVFLECVQDMDHENMFWYRQDPGLGLRLIYFSYDVKMKEKGDIPEGYSVSREKKERFSLILESASTNQTSMYLCASSRDVAPTYNEQFFGPGTRLTVL.